The clone carrying this TCR beta chain was picked up a small number of times. Its antigen remains unidentified. The source of the sample is a study of T cells in Graves' hyperthyroidism and ophthalmopathy. Findings and caveats of the study: Before onset, ophthalmopathy was predicted by the model a median about 6.2 months earlier.

The TCR beta CDR3 regions underwent amplification using RNA transcripts as the source. HTBI primers were used for first-round RT-PCR of the TCR CDR3. MiXCR, run by TCRdb on the multiplex PCR reads, gives a single entry per CDR3 protein. The sample has some 800,000 distinct CDR3 sequences, 38% seen once; the top ten hold around 10%. CDR3 size: 15 residues. Germline V gene sequence: CDR1 SGHRS, CDR2 YFSETQ. The ends were cut back, 1 base at V and 2 bases at J, with 13 bases in the middle. Source material: blood. The chain joins TRBV5-1 to TRBJ2-7, with D possibly being TRBD2 (6 bases). The origin of this receptor is a man younger than 35 with Graves' hyperthyroidism. The DNA of the CDR3 is TGCGCCAGCAGCTTGTCGGGGGTCCCTACCTACGAGCAGTACTTC. As protein: CASSLSGVPTYEQYF.